This TCR beta chain was identified in a study of response to subunit inactivated influenza vaccine. The study's findings and limits: With each seasonal influenza vaccination, the authors suggested, few new T cells are recruited.

Germline CDR1 SGHRS, CDR2 YFSETQ. This CDR3 region has 14 residues. To note about this clonotype: The antigen remains unidentified. One end of the junction is discordant with germline, which a read error may explain.

Each CDR3 protein gets one entry after TCRdb re-called the RT-PCR reads with MiXCR. The sample contains about 650,000 distinct CDR3 sequences, around 15% of which appear only once. The chain recombines TRBV5-1 with TRBJ2-2, with D uncertain. This receptor was obtained from a man in his fifties or sixties who received an inactivated influenza vaccine. The material was PBMCs from blood, obtained 14 to 15 days before vaccination. The CDR3 nucleotides are TGCGCCAGCAGTTTGGGAAGGGATTTCGGGGAGCTGTTTTTT. This translates into CASSLGRDFGELFF.